A selection of T cell receptor beta chains follows, all from one sample in a study of T cells after yellow fever vaccination. TCRdb re-derived calls from the 5' RACE reads in MiXCR, one entry per CDR3 protein. The sample lists about 69,000 distinct CDR3 sequences, approximately 5.9% occurring once. The sample consisted of CD4+ T cells sorted from PBMCs, taken around 16 days after the first yellow fever vaccination. These TCRs come from a man between 18 and 35 years old who received the YFV17D yellow fever vaccine. CDR3s include the opening cysteine and the closing phenylalanine or tryptophan. The D gene is left open where the match is weak. Only part of the rows carry a size: once, few, many, or a class if the clone is expanded.

clone size	V gene	J gene	D gene	CDR3 DNA	CDR3 protein
many	TRBV7-9	TRBJ2-5	.	TGTGCCAGCAGCGTAATGACGGGGCAAGAGACCCAGTACTTC	CASSVMTGQETQYF
many	TRBV7-6	TRBJ2-3	.	TGTGCCAGCAGCTTAGCGGTCAGCGACACGCAGTATTTT	CASSLAVSDTQYF
many	TRBV24-1	TRBJ2-1	.	TGTGCCACCGCCCCCGCCGGCTCCTACAATGAGCAGTTCTTC	CATAPAGSYNEQFF
many	TRBV6-5	TRBJ2-5	TRBD1	TGTGCCAGCAGTTCCTCCGGGACAGGCGAGACCCAGTACTTC	CASSSSGTGETQYF
many	TRBV20-1	TRBJ1-5	.	TGCAGTGCTAGAGAGTCAGGGAATCAGCCCCAGCATTTT	CSARESGNQPQHF
many	TRBV5-1	TRBJ2-5	.	TGCGCCACAACGCCGGGGAACCAAGAGACCCAGTACTTC	CATTPGNQETQYF
.	TRBV5-1	TRBJ1-1	.	TGCGCCAGCAGCTTCCAGGGAGGTGTCACTGAAGCTTTCTTT	CASSFQGGVTEAFF
.	TRBV5-4	TRBJ1-1	.	TGTGCCAGCAGCTTGGGGGGGAGAGGTTATACTGAAGCTTTCTTT	CASSLGGRGYTEAFF
few	TRBV6-7	TRBJ1-4	.	TGTGCCAGCAGGCGCCCGAGTTTAGGGGAGGCAAAACTGTTTTTT	CASRRPSLGEAKLFF
many	TRBV7-2	TRBJ2-5	.	TGTGCCAGCAGCTTAGCAACAGGACCGTACCAAGAGACCCAGTACTTC	CASSLATGPYQETQYF
many	TRBV20-1	TRBJ2-7	TRBD2	TGCAGTGCTAGCTCCCTAGCGGGGGGGAGCTCCTACGAGCAGTACTTC	CSASSLAGGSSYEQYF
many	TRBV7-2	TRBJ2-7	.	TGTGCCAGCAGCTTAGGCCAAATCTACGAGCAGTACTTC	CASSLGQIYEQYF
many	TRBV6-5	TRBJ2-1	.	TGTGCCAGCAGTTCGACCTCAGGCGGATACAATGAGCAGTTCTTC	CASSSTSGGYNEQFF
many	TRBV18	TRBJ1-2	TRBD1	TGTGCCAGCTCAACGGACAGGGCGCTCTTCGGTGGCTACACCTTC	CASSTDRALFGGYTF
many	TRBV6-5	TRBJ1-3	.	TGTGCCAGCAGTTACGCACAAACCTTGGGTAACACCATATATTTT	CASSYAQTLGNTIYF
few	TRBV25-1	TRBJ1-1	.	TGTGCCAGCAGTGAATTTGAGGAAACTGAAGCTTTCTTT	CASSEFEETEAFF
many	TRBV12-3/TRBV12-4	TRBJ2-3	.	TGTGCCAGCAGTTTAATAGGGGCCGGGGCGCAGTATTTT	CASSLIGAGAQYF
many	TRBV15	TRBJ2-5	.	TGTGCCACCAGCAGAGATCGAGGGACCCAGTACTTC	CATSRDRGTQYF
many	TRBV4-3	TRBJ1-3	TRBD1	TGCGCCAGCAGCCGGGGACAGCCTGGAAACACCATATATTTT	CASSRGQPGNTIYF
many	TRBV7-3	TRBJ1-5	.	TGTGCCAGCAGCTTACGAGCGGGTCAGCCCCAGCATTTT	CASSLRAGQPQHF
many	TRBV28	TRBJ1-6	.	TGTGCCAGCAGTCTGCGGGGCACAGGTGGGTATCATTCACCCCTCCACTTT	CASSLRGTGGYHSPLHF
many	TRBV11-2	TRBJ1-3	TRBD1	TGTGCCAGCAGCCCGCTGCAGGGGGCTGGAAACACCATATATTTT	CASSPLQGAGNTIYF
many	TRBV3-1	TRBJ1-1	.	TGTGCCAGCAGTCTAACAAACCTCCGTCTTGGGGCTTTCTTT	CASSLTNLRLGAFF
few	TRBV5-4	TRBJ2-1	.	TGTGCCAGCAGCTTTTCTCTATCGCTGCGGGGCAATGAGCAGTTCTTC	CASSFSLSLRGNEQFF
many	TRBV20-1	TRBJ1-1	.	TGCAGTGCTAGAGATACGGGGTTGAGCACTGAAGCTTTCTTT	CSARDTGLSTEAFF
many	TRBV7-6	TRBJ1-2	.	TGTGCCAGCAGCTTAGCGGACGTCGGCTATGGCTACACCTTC	CASSLADVGYGYTF
many	TRBV30	TRBJ2-3	.	TGTGCCTGGGGACCCGGGACTGCGCAGTATTTT	CAWGPGTAQYF